This entry concerns a single T cell receptor beta chain. As originally analysed: Nucleated cell number was recorded as an estimate derived from reference gene primer amplification. TCRdb's copy holds only in-frame clones and misses some; the assay was immunoSEQ multiplex PCR. V, J and clone size reflect that table, while D and trimming were determined from the DNA. The sample yields about 220,000 clones, 70% to 85% seen once. CDR3 length: 16 amino acids. Trimming at V came to 7 bases and at J to 0 bases, leaving 10 bases not matched to a gene. The sample is drawn from a study of blood T cell repertoires in COVID-19. At the level of the study: The analysed material was cDNA or gDNA that came from T cells, B-cell-depleted T cells, or PBMCs.

The receptor was isolated from a woman between 35 and 50 years old with acute COVID-19. The sample consisted of PBMCs or T cells enriched from blood (not recorded which). V gene TRBV5-7 combines with J gene TRBJ1-5, with TRBD1 matching 7 bases. TRBV5-7 is assigned to the ORF class and has an uncertain function. The DNA for the CDR3 is TGTGCCAGCTCGCCCGGGACAGCTAATAGCAATCAGCCCCAGCATTTT. Translation gives CASSPGTANSNQPQHF.